This TCR beta chain emerged from a study of blood T cell repertoires in COVID-19. Looking at the study overall: Samples came from the United States, Italy and Spain, spanning acute and convalescent COVID-19. PBMCs, B-cell-depleted T cells, or T cells provided the cDNA or gDNA that made up the material.

V was clipped by 5 bases and J by 7 bases; unmatched bases: 9. The CDR3 loop spans 15 amino acids. CDR1 and CDR2 (germline): LGHNT, FRNRAP. Produced via immunoSEQ multiplex PCR; TCRdb's table is partial and in-frame only. Seen here are about 53,000 clones, roughly 89% observed once, and the top ten hold less than 3.5%. The chain is built from TRBV12-5 and TRBJ2-2; 8 bases fit TRBD2. The TCR sequence derives from an elderly man with acute or convalescent COVID-19. The sequencing input was peripheral blood. CDR3 sequence reads: CASGLAGGYGGELFF. The CDR3 nucleotides read TGTGCTAGTGGTCTGGCGGGGGGCTATGGCGGGGAGCTGTTTTTT.